One sample yielded the 8 T cell receptor beta chains listed below, sequenced in a study of graft-versus-host responses after intestinal transplantation. The protocol was immunoSEQ multiplex PCR, while the TCRdb copy is restricted to in-frame clones and leaves out a portion. This sample has 86,000 or so clones, with 75% to 95% found just once. Their antigen targets remain unknown. This sample comprised unstimulated CD8+ T cells sorted from spleen or lymph node cells, obtained before intestinal transplant. These TCRs come from a human donor who received an intestinal transplant.

On this clone: The identical CDR3 is also encoded by other nucleotide sequences in the sample. The CDR3 DNA follows: TGTGCCAGCAGCTTAGGGGGCCTGAACACTGAAGCTTTCTTT. Translation gives CASSLGGLNTEAFF. This sequence joins TRBV7-6 and TRBJ1-1, with D perhaps matching TRBD1 (5 bases). The germline V gene encodes CDR1 SGHVS and CDR2 FNYEAQ. With 1 base removed from V and 0 bases from J, the gap between germline ends came to 6 bases. The CDR3 totals 14 residues.

V and J are TRBV5-6 and TRBJ2-5; 8 bases are shared with TRBD2. This CDR3 has 15 residues. The J segment lost 4 bases and the V segment lost 2 bases, leaving 7 bases of the junction unmatched. Germline V lookup: CDR1 SGHDT, CDR2 YYEEEE. CDR3 in amino acids: CASSFGLAGRETQYF. The CDR3 DNA sequence: TGTGCCAGCAGCTTCGGGTTAGCGGGAAGAGAGACCCAGTACTTC.

V gene TRBV7-9 combines with J gene TRBJ2-7; TRBD2 agrees at 8 bases. CDR3 length equals 18 residues. Germline CDR1 and CDR2: SEHNR and FQNEAQ (reference sequence). J was trimmed by 3 bases and V by 5 bases; bases with no gene match: 18. As DNA, the CDR3 is TGTGCCAGCAGCACAGTAGGTGGACAACTAGCGGACAACTACGAGCAGTACTTC. It codes for CASSTVGGQLADNYEQYF.

This clone was counted once. V is TRBV7-6 and J is TRBJ2-7; maybe TRBD2 (5 bases). CDR3 length equals 13 residues. The V and J ends lost 5 bases and 6 bases respectively, with 14 bases between them. Germline CDR1 and CDR2: SGHVS and FNYEAQ. The CDR3 DNA sequence: TGTGCCAGCAGCACAATGGCGGGTCTCGAGCAGTACTTC. Translating it yields CASSTMAGLEQYF. The variable domain in full, completed from reference TRBV7-6 and TRBJ2-7, reads GAGVSQSPRYKVTKRGQDVALRCDPISGHVSLYWYRQALGQGPEFLTYFNYEAQQDKSGLPNDRFSAERPEGSISTLTIQRTEQRDSAMYRCASSTMAGLEQYFGPGTRLTVT.

The CDR3 DNA reads TGTGCCAGCAGTTGGGGGACCGGGACTGAAGCTTTCTTT. This gives the protein CASSWGTGTEAFF. The chain combines TRBV6-1 with TRBJ1-1, with D perhaps matching TRBD1 (5 bases). Trimming took 5 bases from V and 5 from J, leaving 12 bases between them. Per germline, CDR1 MNHNS and CDR2 SASEGT. The CDR3 runs to 13 residues.

The genes are TRBV11-2 and TRBJ2-3; 14 bases match TRBD2. From germline, CDR1 is SGHAT and CDR2 FQNNGV. V trimming: 1 base; J trimming: 2 bases; junction bases outside the gene matches: 5. The CDR3 totals 18 residues. CDR3 in amino acids: CASSLGLAGGPDTDTQYF. In DNA, the CDR3 is TGTGCCAGCAGCTTAGGACTAGCGGGGGGGCCCGACACAGATACGCAGTATTTT. Full variable domain (outside the CDR3, taken from reference TRBV11-2 and TRBJ2-3): EAGVAQSPRYKIIEKRQSVAFWCNPISGHATLYWYQQILGQGPKLLIQFQNNGVVDDSQLPKDRFSAERLKGVDSTLKIQPAKLEDSAVYLCASSLGLAGGPDTDTQYFGPGTRLTVL.

This clone was counted once. The V and J genes are TRBV15 and TRBJ1-3; tentatively, D is TRBD1 (5 bases). V was clipped by 6 bases and J by 4 bases, with 7 bases between them. Looked up from germline, CDR1 is LNHNV and CDR2 is YYDKDF (reference sequence). The CDR3 runs to 12 residues. CDR3: CATRGLGNTIYF. The CDR3 nucleotides are TGTGCCACCAGGGGGCTAGGAAACACCATATATTTT.

The chain uses TRBV7-4 and TRBJ2-3; the match to TRBD2 covers 10 bases. V was pared by 3 bases and J by 4 bases, with 1 base of the junction left unmatched. The CDR3 spans 14 residues. Looked up from germline, CDR1 is SGHVT and CDR2 is SQSDAQ. The CDR3 coding sequence is TGTGCCAGCAGCTTTAGCGGGAGGCCAGATACGCAGTATTTT. Residues: CASSFSGRPDTQYF.